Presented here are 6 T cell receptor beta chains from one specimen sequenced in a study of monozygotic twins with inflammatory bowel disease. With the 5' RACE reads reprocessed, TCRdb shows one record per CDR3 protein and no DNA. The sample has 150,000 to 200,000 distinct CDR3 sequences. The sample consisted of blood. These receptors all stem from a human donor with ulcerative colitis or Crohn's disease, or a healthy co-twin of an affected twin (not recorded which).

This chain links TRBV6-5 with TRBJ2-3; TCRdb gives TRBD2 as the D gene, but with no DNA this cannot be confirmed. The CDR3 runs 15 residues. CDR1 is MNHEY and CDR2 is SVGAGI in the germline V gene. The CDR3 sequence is CASSYGLGVRDTQYF.

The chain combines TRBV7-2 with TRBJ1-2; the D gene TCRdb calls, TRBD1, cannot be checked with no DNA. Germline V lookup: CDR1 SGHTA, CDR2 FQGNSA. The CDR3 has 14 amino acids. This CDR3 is CASSLEVGTHGYTF.

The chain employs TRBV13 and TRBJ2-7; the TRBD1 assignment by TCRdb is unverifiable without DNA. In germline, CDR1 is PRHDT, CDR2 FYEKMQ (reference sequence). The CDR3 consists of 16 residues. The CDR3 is CASSSAEGGRVYEQYF.

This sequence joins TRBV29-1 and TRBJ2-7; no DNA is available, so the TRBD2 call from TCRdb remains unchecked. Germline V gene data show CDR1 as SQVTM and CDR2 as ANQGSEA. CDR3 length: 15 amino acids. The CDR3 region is CSGTSSGSKDAEQYF.

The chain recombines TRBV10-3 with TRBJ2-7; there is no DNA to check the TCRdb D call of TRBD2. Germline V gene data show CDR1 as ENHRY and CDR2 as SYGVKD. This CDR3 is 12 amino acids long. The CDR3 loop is CAISESPLPWYF.

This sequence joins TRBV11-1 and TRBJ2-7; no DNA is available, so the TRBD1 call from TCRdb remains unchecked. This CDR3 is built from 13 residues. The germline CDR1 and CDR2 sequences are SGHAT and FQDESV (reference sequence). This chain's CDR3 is CASRLTGRYEQYF.